This T cell receptor (beta chain) was identified in a study of beta chain features in type 1 diabetes (dated by TCRdb to the late 2010s). Regarding the complete study: No differences in mean age, gender distribution, total cell number or subset yield were found between patients and healthy donors. The study compared the TCRB repertoires of sorted circulating CD4+ T cell subsets in recently diagnosed type 1 diabetes patients with those in matched healthy donors. A total of just under 110,000,000 sorted cells were examined across all samples, and RNA yield correlated strongly with the number of cells per subset. Regulatory and stem cell-like memory subsets were isolated from only 8 patients and roughly 8 healthy donors, whereas naive and central memory subsets came from all 30 or so donors. On the study overall, not on this receptor specifically: Because the HLA sub-analyses included only small numbers of individuals, any influence of HLA type on TCRB rearrangement was left unresolved. The naive, central memory and regulatory TCRB repertoires appeared to resemble one another more closely among patients than among healthy donors. Because cDNA rather than genomic DNA was sequenced, highly expressing activated cells could have been over-represented, although no difference in activation and CD3 levels was found between groups. In all four CD4+ subsets, TCRB CDR3 length was moderately but significantly shorter in type 1 diabetes patients. PCR may preferentially amplify shorter templates, but because patient and control samples were amplified and corrected together, any resulting skew would affect both groups equally. Fewer insertions and more nucleotide deletions at VDJ recombination sites were observed in patients with type 1 diabetes, implying thymic rearrangement abnormalities.

The CDR3 sequence holds 13 residues, the cysteine and phenylalanine included. Solely the CDR3 DNA is kept, with 39 bases framed from the first base. CDR1 and CDR2, per the germline V gene, are SGHDT and YYEEEE. V gives up 1 base and J gives up 9 bases, and the segment between their germline ends measures 14 bases. This clone was counted only a few times. Its antigen is currently not known. No per-base quality is available; no much larger clone lies one base away. The entire isolated RNA was reverse transcribed using the High Capacity cDNA Reverse Transcription Kit, and thus expressed TCRB transcripts were sequenced. Deep immunoSEQ sequencing was applied to naive, central memory and regulatory T cell samples, giving an average of around 4 million total reads per sample. Sorted cells were lysed in RLT buffer, and RNA was extracted using DNase-treated RNeasy Micro or Mini kits according to cell number. Each cell subset was processed separately to prevent cross-contamination, with patient and healthy donor samples processed together. The immunoSEQ multiplex PCR was used to amplify TCRB sequences from cDNA, generating 87-bp fragments that spanned the CDR3 region. Sequencing of the amplicons was done on the Illumina HiSeq platform. On the authors' methods: PCR bias was corrected computationally using synthetic template baselines, and reads within Hamming distance 2 were collapsed, with unmergeable singletons discarded. Reads were aligned against IMGT to assign V, D and J genes, CDR3 length and insertions or deletions at six rearrangement sites. Clonotype counts were normalized to sorted cell number within each subset before computing true diversity and Gini coefficients with the tcR R package. The overlap coefficient, calculated on TCRB nucleotide sequences, was used to quantify repertoire sharing. TCRdb holds this immuneACCESS table with in-frame rearrangements only. Some clones are missing; in checked studies, unresolved V genes explain under half, and the rest has no known cause. From that table come the V and J calls and clone size; the DNA was used to work out D and trimming. The sample table holds 310,000 or so clones, of which 7% to 9% were seen once. The ten biggest clones cover approximately 0.44% of the sample.

Each donor gave one peripheral blood draw, around 0.12 L on average, collected into heparinised tubes. Naive, central memory, regulatory and stem cell-like memory CD4+ T cells were sorted on a BD FACSAria II using a panel including CD45RO, CCR7, CD25, CD127, CD95 and CD27. Purity was above 98% for every sorted population. PBMCs were separated immediately by Lymphoprep density gradient centrifugation and were stained directly, without being cultured. Samples were stained and sorted in pairs, with one healthy donor and one patient per experiment, so that batch effects were minimized. The clonotype originates from a woman aged 18-30 years in good health. Sequenced input: central memory CD4+ T cells from blood. The chain couples TRBV5-6 to TRBJ2-7; a tentative D call is TRBD2 (7 bases match). The CDR3 reads as follows: CASSLPGGPGQYF. In nucleotides, the sequence is TGTGCCAGCAGCTTGCCGGGGGGCCCCGGGCAGTACTTC.